This T cell receptor beta chain emerged from a study of T cell responses to AZD1222 COVID-19 vaccine. General study points: Nearly half of spike-specific TCRs reportedly target unmutated variant regions.

Clones were read by immunoSEQ multiplex PCR, and TCRdb kept only the in-frame ones, dropping some. The table lists 130,000 to 150,000 clones, roughly 80% of them singletons. The CDR3 runs to 14 residues. CDR1 MNHNS and CDR2 SASEGT come from the germline V gene. The V end was cut by 5 bases, the J end by 5 bases, with 13 bases between. As to this clone: Antigen: not known.

This sequence joins TRBV6-1 and TRBJ1-5; no clear D. The TCR was taken from an adult in good health. The material was peripheral blood, obtained on day 0 of MenACWY control vaccination. CDR3 in amino acids: CASSRRVVDQPQHF. In DNA form, the CDR3 reads TGTGCCAGCAGTAGGCGGGTGGTGGATCAGCCCCAGCATTTT.